This record looks at one T cell receptor (beta chain) sequence and its context. This record belongs to a study of blood T cell repertoires in COVID-19. Study-level background: Samples came from the United States, Italy and Spain, spanning acute and convalescent COVID-19.

Per the germline V gene, CDR1 is SGDLS and CDR2 is YYNGEE. There are 14 residues in the CDR3. The ends lost 2 bases at V and 2 bases at J; junction bases unmatched: 0. Assay used: immunoSEQ multiplex PCR; TCRdb lists only in-frame clones, some missing. The table records about 63,000 clones, 60% to 75% of them present only once. This clonotype was obtained from a woman older than 75 with acute or convalescent COVID-19. This sequence joins TRBV9 and TRBJ2-7, with TRBD2 matching 11 bases. Sequencing used peripheral blood. This CDR3 reads CASSVGLAAYEQYF. The CDR3, as DNA: TGTGCCAGCAGCGTGGGACTAGCGGCCTACGAGCAGTACTTC. Using reference TRBV9 and TRBJ2-7 for the parts outside the CDR3, the full variable domain is DSGVTQTPKHLITATGQRVTLRCSPRSGDLSVYWYQQSLDQGLQFLIQYYNGEERAKGNILERFSAQQFPDLHSELNLSSLELGDSALYFCASSVGLAAYEQYFGPGTRLTVT.